This T cell receptor (beta chain) was identified in a study of blood T cells in healthy people across ages. Together with a sample-barcoded 5' primer, a J-beta primer mix was included in a second PCR lasting about 6 to 12 cycles. TCRdb processed the 5' RACE reads anew with MiXCR; each CDR3 protein has one entry. Of fewer than 1.5 million distinct CDR3 sequences listed, about 43% were seen once; the top ten hold 6.5% to 10%. Trimming stripped 3 bases from V and 3 bases from J, with 8 bases between. The CDR3 totals 13 residues. Germline CDR1 LGHDT, CDR2 YNNKEL (reference sequence). Input material: blood. The receptor comes from a woman aged 18-29 years in good health. The chain uses TRBV3-1 and TRBJ1-1; the D gene is possibly TRBD1 (6 bases). The DNA of the CDR3 is TGTGCCAGCAGCCACCAGGGGTACACTGAAGCTTTCTTT. It codes for CASSHQGYTEAFF.